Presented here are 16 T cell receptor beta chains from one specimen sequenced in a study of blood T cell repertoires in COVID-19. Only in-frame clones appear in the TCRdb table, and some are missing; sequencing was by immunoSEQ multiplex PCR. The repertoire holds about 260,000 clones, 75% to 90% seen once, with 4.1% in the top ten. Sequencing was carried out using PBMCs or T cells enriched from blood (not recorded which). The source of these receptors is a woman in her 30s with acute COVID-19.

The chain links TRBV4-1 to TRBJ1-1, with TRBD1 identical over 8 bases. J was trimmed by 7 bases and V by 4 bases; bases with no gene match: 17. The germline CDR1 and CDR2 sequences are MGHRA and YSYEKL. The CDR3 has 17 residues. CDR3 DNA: TGCGCCAGCAGCCGCGGGGCGGTTGGGCAGGGGGCTAATGAAGCTTTCTTT. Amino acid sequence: CASSRGAVGQGANEAFF.

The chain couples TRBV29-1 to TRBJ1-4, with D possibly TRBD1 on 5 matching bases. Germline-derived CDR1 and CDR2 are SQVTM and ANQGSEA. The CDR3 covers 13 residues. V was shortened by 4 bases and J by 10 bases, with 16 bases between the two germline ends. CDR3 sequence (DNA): TGCAGCGTTGGAGACAGCGGTATGGCAAAACTGTTTTTT. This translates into CSVGDSGMAKLFF.

CDR3 residues: CASSFTGTTFNEQFF. The DNA for the CDR3 is TGTGCCAGCAGCTTTACCGGGACTACCTTCAATGAGCAGTTCTTC. This chain connects TRBV7-9 to TRBJ2-1; 7 nucleotides line up with TRBD2. The germline V gene has CDR1 SEHNR and CDR2 FQNEAQ (reference sequence). The V segment lost 3 bases and the J segment 6 bases; nucleotides outside the gene matches: 8. The CDR3 spans 15 residues.

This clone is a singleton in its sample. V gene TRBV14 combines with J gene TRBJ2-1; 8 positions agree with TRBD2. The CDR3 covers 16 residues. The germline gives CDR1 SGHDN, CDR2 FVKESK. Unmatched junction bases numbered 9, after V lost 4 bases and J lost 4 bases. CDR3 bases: TGTGCCAGCAGCCTCCACCCCGGGGGGGGGTACAATGAGCAGTTCTTC. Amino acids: CASSLHPGGGYNEQFF. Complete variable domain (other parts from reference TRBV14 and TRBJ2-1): EAGVTQFPSHSVIEKGQTVTLRCDPISGHDNLYWYRRVMGKEIKFLLHFVKESKQDESGMPNNRFLAERTGGTYSTLKVQPAELEDSGVYFCASSLHPGGGYNEQFFGPGTRLTVL.

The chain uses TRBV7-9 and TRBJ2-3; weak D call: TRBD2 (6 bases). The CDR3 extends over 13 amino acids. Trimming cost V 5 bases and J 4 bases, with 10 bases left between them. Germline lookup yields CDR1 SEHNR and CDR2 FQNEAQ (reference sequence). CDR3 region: CASSTPGADTQYF. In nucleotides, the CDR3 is TGTGCCAGCAGCACCCCGGGGGCAGATACGCAGTATTTT. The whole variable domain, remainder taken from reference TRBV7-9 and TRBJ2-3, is DTGVSQNPRHKITKRGQNVTFRCDPISEHNRLYWYRQTLGQGPEFLTYFQNEAQLEKSRLLSDRFSAERPKGSFSTLEIQRTEQGDSAMYLCASSTPGADTQYFGPGTRLTVL.

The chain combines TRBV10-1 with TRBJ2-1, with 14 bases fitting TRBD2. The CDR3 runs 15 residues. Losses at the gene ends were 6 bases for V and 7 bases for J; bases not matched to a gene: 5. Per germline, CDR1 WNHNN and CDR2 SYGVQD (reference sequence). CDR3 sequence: CASRGLAGDRNEQFF. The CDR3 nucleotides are TGCGCCAGCAGGGGACTAGCGGGAGATAGGAATGAGCAGTTCTTC.

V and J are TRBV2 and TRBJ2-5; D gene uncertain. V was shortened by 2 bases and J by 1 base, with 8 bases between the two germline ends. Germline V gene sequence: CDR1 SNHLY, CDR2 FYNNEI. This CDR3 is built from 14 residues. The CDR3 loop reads CASSELAGQETQYF. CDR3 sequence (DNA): TGTGCCAGCAGTGAATTGGCAGGCCAAGAGACCCAGTACTTC.

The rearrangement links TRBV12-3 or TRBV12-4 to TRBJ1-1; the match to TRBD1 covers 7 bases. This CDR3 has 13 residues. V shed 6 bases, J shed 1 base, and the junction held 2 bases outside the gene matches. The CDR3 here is CASRRTGNTEAFF. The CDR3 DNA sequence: TGTGCCAGCAGAAGGACAGGGAACACTGAAGCTTTCTTT.

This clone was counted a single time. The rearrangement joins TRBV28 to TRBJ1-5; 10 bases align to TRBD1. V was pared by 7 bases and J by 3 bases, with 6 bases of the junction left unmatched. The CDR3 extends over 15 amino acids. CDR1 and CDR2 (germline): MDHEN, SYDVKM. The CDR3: CASTQGQGYNQPQHF. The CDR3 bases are TGTGCCAGCACCCAGGGACAGGGGTACAATCAGCCCCAGCATTTT.

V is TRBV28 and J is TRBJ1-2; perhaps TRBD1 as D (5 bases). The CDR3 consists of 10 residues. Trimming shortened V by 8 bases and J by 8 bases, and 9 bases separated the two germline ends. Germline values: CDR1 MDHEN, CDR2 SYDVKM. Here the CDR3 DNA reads TGTGCCAGCGGACACAGGGGCTACACCTTC. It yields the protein CASGHRGYTF.

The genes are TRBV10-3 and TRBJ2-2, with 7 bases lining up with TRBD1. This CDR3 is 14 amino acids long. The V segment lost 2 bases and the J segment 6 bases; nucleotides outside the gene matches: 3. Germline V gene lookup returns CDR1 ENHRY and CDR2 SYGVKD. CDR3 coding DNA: TGTGCCATCAGTGAGAGAACAGGGGCCGGGGAGCTGTTTTTT. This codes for CAISERTGAGELFF.

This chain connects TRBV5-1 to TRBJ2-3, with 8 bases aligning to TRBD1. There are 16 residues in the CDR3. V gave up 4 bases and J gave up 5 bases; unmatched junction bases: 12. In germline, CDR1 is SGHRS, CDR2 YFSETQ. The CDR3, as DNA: TGCGCCAGCAGCACTGGGACAGGACCCCCCGGAGATACGCAGTATTTT. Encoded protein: CASSTGTGPPGDTQYF.

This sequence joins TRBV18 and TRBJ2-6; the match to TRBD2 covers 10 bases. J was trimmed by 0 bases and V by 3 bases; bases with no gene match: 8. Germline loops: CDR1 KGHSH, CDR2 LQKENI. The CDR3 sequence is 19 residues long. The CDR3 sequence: CASSPQRLAGVSGANVLTF. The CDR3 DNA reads TGTGCCAGCTCACCCCAAAGACTAGCGGGCGTCTCTGGGGCCAACGTCCTGACTTTC.

CDR3 nucleotides: TGTGCCAGCAGCCAAGTTCTTACTAGCGACCCGTTCTTC. Its translation: CASSQVLTSDPFF. The rearrangement uses TRBV3-1 (or the pseudogene TRBV3-2) and TRBJ2-1; 7 nucleotides agree with TRBD2. The CDR3 is 13 amino acids. V lost 1 base to trimming and J lost 15 bases; unmatched junction nucleotides: 9. Germline V gene sequence: CDR1 LGHDT, CDR2 YNNKEL (reference sequence).

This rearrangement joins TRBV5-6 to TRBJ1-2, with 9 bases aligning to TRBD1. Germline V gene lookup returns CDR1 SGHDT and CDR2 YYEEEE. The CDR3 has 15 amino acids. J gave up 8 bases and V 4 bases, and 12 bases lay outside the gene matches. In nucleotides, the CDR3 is TGTGCCAGCAGCGCGGGACAGGGTCGGCTTTGGGGCTACACCTTC. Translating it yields CASSAGQGRLWGYTF.

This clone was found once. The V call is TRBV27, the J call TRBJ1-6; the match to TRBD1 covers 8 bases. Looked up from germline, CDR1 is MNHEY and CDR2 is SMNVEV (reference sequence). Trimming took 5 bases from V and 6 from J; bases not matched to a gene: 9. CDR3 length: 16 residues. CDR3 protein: CASSLPGTGFNSPLHF. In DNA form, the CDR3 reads TGTGCCAGCAGTCTACCGGGGACAGGATTTAATTCACCCCTCCACTTT.